This T cell receptor (beta chain) comes out of a study of PD-1 blockade in classical Hodgkin lymphoma. Background on the study: Each patient was given nivolumab 3 mg/kg through a vein every 2 weeks.

The germline CDR1 and CDR2 sequences are SGHTA and FQGTGA. The CDR3 is 15 amino acids. V dropped 7 bases and J dropped 8; count of bases not matched to a gene: 7. The assay was immunoSEQ multiplex PCR, and TCRdb's table has in-frame clones only and misses some. The sample carries under 20,000 clones, roughly 82% recorded once. Study results and limitations: Complete responders started with a diversity level that resembled newly diagnosed patients at baseline. A significant rise in TCR diversity by C4D1 was seen for CD4+ but not CD8+ cells.

Brentuximab vedotin exposure varied, and every patient relapsed after autologous stem cell transplantation. Regarding this clone: Its target is not known.

The TCR originated in a human donor with classical Hodgkin lymphoma. Specimen: peripheral blood mononuclear cells (PBMCs), collected before the second cycle of nivolumab. The chain is built from TRBV7-3 and TRBJ2-1, with 14 nucleotides matching TRBD2. The CDR3 loop is CASTPGLAGADEQFF. The CDR3 bases are TGTGCCAGCACGCCGGGACTAGCGGGGGCGGATGAGCAGTTCTTC. Full variable domain (rest looked up from reference TRBV7-3 and TRBJ2-1): GAGVSQTPSNKVTEKGKYVELRCDPISGHTALYWYRQSLGQGPEFLIYFQGTGAADDSGLPNDRFFAVRPEGSVSTLKIQRTERGDSAVYLCASTPGLAGADEQFFGPGTRLTVL.